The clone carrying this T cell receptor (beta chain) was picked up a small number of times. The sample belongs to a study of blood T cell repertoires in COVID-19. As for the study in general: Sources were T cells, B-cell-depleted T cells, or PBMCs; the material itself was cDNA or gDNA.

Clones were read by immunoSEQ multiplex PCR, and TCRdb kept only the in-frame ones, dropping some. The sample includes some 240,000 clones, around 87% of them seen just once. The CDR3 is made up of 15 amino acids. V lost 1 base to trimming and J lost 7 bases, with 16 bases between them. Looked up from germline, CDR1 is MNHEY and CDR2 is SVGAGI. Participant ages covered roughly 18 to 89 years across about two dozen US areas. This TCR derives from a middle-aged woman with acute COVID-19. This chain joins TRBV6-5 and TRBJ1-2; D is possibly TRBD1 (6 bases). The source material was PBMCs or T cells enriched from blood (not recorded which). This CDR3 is CASSYYPGDSVGYTF. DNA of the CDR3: TGTGCCAGCAGTTACTATCCAGGGGATAGTGTTGGCTACACCTTC.